A selection of T cell receptor beta chains follows, all from one sample in a study of blood T cell repertoires in COVID-19. Assay: immunoSEQ multiplex PCR; the TCRdb copy retains only in-frame clones and omits some. The sample has around 300,000 clones, more than 75% seen once; the top ten hold over 2%. Sequencing used PBMCs or T cells enriched from blood (not recorded which). The receptors were sampled from a woman in her sixties or seventies in a cohort exposed to, infected with or recovered from COVID-19 (not recorded which). CDR3s include the opening cysteine and the closing phenylalanine or tryptophan. The D gene is left open where the match is weak. Clone size is stated in some rows and not others, as once, few, many or a class when expanded.

TRBJ1-2	.	TRBV12-3/TRBV12-4	.	TGTGCCAGCAGTTTGGCCTTCTATGGCTACACCTTC	CASSLAFYGYTF
TRBJ2-1	.	TRBV11-2	.	TGTGCCAGCAGCTTAGTAGCTAGCGCTTACAATGAGCAGTTCTTC	CASSLVASAYNEQFF
TRBJ2-1	once	TRBV9	TRBD2	TGTGCCAGCAGCGTAGATAGCGGGACAAACCGGAGGCAGTTCTTC	CASSVDSGTNRRQFF
TRBJ2-3	.	TRBV25-1	TRBD2	TGTGCCAGCAGTGTTAGACTAGCGGCCACAGATACGCAGTATTTT	CASSVRLAATDTQYF
TRBJ1-1	.	TRBV27	.	TGTGCCAGCAGTTTAATGGCAGAAAACACTGAAGCTTTCTTT	CASSLMAENTEAFF
TRBJ2-1	once	TRBV28	.	TGTGCCAGCAGTCCAGGGTATAAGGAGTTCTTC	CASSPGYKEFF
TRBJ2-3	.	TRBV10-3	TRBD2	TGTGCCATCAGCCTACCGGGGGGAGATACGCAGTATTTT	CAISLPGGDTQYF
TRBJ1-6	once	TRBV5-6	TRBD1	TGTGCCAGCAGCTTGGCAGGGACAGGGTTATGGAATTCACCCCTCCACTTT	CASSLAGTGLWNSPLHF
TRBJ1-5	.	TRBV11-2	TRBD1	TGTGCCAGCAGCCCGGCGCAGGGGGCAGGTCAGCCCCAGCATTTT	CASSPAQGAGQPQHF
TRBJ2-7	once	TRBV9	TRBD2	TGTGCCAGCAGCGCCACTAGCGGGAGTCACTACGAGCAGTACTTC	CASSATSGSHYEQYF
TRBJ2-2	.	TRBV4-2	.	TGTGCCAGCAGCCCCCGACAGTCCGGGGAGCTGTTTTTT	CASSPRQSGELFF
TRBJ1-4	.	TRBV6-5	TRBD1	TGTGCCAGCAGTTCCATCGACAGGGTAAATGAAAAACTGTTTTTT	CASSSIDRVNEKLFF
TRBJ2-3	once	TRBV7-3	.	TGTGCCAGCAGCTTAGGCCCCCCTAGCAGCACAGATACGCAGTATTTT	CASSLGPPSSTDTQYF
TRBJ2-7	once	TRBV28	TRBD2	TGTGCCAGCAGATCCGGGACTAGCGGGGGCTACGAGCAGTACTTC	CASRSGTSGGYEQYF
TRBJ2-1	.	TRBV18	TRBD2	TGTGCCAGCTCACCTCTAGCGGGAGGGACTTACAATGAGCAGTTCTTC	CASSPLAGGTYNEQFF
TRBJ1-6	once	TRBV28	.	TGTGCCAGCAGACCTGAAAACAAGACACCCCTCCACTTT	CASRPENKTPLHF
TRBJ1-4	.	TRBV5-4	.	TGTGCCAGCAGCCCCGGACCAGGGGTAGGGGATGAAAAACTGTTTTTT	CASSPGPGVGDEKLFF
TRBJ2-5	.	TRBV6-5	TRBD2	TGTGCCAGCAGTTTCTCGGGGGGTGGTAAGACCCAGTACTTC	CASSFSGGGKTQYF
TRBJ2-3	.	TRBV3-1/TRBV3-2	.	TGTGCCAGCACCCTTCGAGAGGGCACAGATACGCAGTATTTT	CASTLREGTDTQYF
TRBJ2-1	.	TRBV27	.	TGTGCCAGCGCGCCCCAACAGGGATGGGAGCAGTTCTTC	CASAPQQGWEQFF